This TCR beta chain originates from a study of T cell changes during pregnancy in multiple sclerosis (dated by TCRdb to about 2019). About the full investigation: The study looked at changes in the T cell repertoire across pregnancy in women with multiple sclerosis.

Receptors were amplified or captured by the immunoSEQ multiplex PCR assay. As stored in TCRdb, this immuneACCESS dataset retains in-frame rearrangements with V and J assigned. A fraction of the clones does not appear; measured against another copy, unresolved V genes explain less than half of the discrepancy, and the remainder lacks a known reason. The sample table records about 69,000 clones; roughly 90% of these occur just once. Of the sample, almost 0.3% is held by the ten largest clones. In regard to this clone: The antigen this receptor binds is unknown. No much larger clone exists at a distance of one base, and base qualities are not known.

V and J are trimmed by 4 bases and 4 bases, and the gene matches miss 4 bases of the junction. The cysteine opens and the phenylalanine closes a CDR3 of 14 amino acids. Just the 42-base CDR3 DNA is kept, in frame starting at base 1. CDR1 and CDR2, looked up from the germline V gene, are SQVTM and ANQGSEA. The chain was built from TRBV29-1 and TRBJ2-7, and 13 junctional nucleotides match TRBD2. Sequenced here: CD4+ T cells from peripheral blood mononuclear cells, sampled in the third trimester of pregnancy. This TCR came from a female donor in good health, enrolled as a control in a pregnancy study. The CDR3 corresponds to CSVAPGLAGYEQYF. The DNA is as follows: TGCAGCGTTGCCCCGGGACTAGCGGGATACGAGCAGTACTTC.